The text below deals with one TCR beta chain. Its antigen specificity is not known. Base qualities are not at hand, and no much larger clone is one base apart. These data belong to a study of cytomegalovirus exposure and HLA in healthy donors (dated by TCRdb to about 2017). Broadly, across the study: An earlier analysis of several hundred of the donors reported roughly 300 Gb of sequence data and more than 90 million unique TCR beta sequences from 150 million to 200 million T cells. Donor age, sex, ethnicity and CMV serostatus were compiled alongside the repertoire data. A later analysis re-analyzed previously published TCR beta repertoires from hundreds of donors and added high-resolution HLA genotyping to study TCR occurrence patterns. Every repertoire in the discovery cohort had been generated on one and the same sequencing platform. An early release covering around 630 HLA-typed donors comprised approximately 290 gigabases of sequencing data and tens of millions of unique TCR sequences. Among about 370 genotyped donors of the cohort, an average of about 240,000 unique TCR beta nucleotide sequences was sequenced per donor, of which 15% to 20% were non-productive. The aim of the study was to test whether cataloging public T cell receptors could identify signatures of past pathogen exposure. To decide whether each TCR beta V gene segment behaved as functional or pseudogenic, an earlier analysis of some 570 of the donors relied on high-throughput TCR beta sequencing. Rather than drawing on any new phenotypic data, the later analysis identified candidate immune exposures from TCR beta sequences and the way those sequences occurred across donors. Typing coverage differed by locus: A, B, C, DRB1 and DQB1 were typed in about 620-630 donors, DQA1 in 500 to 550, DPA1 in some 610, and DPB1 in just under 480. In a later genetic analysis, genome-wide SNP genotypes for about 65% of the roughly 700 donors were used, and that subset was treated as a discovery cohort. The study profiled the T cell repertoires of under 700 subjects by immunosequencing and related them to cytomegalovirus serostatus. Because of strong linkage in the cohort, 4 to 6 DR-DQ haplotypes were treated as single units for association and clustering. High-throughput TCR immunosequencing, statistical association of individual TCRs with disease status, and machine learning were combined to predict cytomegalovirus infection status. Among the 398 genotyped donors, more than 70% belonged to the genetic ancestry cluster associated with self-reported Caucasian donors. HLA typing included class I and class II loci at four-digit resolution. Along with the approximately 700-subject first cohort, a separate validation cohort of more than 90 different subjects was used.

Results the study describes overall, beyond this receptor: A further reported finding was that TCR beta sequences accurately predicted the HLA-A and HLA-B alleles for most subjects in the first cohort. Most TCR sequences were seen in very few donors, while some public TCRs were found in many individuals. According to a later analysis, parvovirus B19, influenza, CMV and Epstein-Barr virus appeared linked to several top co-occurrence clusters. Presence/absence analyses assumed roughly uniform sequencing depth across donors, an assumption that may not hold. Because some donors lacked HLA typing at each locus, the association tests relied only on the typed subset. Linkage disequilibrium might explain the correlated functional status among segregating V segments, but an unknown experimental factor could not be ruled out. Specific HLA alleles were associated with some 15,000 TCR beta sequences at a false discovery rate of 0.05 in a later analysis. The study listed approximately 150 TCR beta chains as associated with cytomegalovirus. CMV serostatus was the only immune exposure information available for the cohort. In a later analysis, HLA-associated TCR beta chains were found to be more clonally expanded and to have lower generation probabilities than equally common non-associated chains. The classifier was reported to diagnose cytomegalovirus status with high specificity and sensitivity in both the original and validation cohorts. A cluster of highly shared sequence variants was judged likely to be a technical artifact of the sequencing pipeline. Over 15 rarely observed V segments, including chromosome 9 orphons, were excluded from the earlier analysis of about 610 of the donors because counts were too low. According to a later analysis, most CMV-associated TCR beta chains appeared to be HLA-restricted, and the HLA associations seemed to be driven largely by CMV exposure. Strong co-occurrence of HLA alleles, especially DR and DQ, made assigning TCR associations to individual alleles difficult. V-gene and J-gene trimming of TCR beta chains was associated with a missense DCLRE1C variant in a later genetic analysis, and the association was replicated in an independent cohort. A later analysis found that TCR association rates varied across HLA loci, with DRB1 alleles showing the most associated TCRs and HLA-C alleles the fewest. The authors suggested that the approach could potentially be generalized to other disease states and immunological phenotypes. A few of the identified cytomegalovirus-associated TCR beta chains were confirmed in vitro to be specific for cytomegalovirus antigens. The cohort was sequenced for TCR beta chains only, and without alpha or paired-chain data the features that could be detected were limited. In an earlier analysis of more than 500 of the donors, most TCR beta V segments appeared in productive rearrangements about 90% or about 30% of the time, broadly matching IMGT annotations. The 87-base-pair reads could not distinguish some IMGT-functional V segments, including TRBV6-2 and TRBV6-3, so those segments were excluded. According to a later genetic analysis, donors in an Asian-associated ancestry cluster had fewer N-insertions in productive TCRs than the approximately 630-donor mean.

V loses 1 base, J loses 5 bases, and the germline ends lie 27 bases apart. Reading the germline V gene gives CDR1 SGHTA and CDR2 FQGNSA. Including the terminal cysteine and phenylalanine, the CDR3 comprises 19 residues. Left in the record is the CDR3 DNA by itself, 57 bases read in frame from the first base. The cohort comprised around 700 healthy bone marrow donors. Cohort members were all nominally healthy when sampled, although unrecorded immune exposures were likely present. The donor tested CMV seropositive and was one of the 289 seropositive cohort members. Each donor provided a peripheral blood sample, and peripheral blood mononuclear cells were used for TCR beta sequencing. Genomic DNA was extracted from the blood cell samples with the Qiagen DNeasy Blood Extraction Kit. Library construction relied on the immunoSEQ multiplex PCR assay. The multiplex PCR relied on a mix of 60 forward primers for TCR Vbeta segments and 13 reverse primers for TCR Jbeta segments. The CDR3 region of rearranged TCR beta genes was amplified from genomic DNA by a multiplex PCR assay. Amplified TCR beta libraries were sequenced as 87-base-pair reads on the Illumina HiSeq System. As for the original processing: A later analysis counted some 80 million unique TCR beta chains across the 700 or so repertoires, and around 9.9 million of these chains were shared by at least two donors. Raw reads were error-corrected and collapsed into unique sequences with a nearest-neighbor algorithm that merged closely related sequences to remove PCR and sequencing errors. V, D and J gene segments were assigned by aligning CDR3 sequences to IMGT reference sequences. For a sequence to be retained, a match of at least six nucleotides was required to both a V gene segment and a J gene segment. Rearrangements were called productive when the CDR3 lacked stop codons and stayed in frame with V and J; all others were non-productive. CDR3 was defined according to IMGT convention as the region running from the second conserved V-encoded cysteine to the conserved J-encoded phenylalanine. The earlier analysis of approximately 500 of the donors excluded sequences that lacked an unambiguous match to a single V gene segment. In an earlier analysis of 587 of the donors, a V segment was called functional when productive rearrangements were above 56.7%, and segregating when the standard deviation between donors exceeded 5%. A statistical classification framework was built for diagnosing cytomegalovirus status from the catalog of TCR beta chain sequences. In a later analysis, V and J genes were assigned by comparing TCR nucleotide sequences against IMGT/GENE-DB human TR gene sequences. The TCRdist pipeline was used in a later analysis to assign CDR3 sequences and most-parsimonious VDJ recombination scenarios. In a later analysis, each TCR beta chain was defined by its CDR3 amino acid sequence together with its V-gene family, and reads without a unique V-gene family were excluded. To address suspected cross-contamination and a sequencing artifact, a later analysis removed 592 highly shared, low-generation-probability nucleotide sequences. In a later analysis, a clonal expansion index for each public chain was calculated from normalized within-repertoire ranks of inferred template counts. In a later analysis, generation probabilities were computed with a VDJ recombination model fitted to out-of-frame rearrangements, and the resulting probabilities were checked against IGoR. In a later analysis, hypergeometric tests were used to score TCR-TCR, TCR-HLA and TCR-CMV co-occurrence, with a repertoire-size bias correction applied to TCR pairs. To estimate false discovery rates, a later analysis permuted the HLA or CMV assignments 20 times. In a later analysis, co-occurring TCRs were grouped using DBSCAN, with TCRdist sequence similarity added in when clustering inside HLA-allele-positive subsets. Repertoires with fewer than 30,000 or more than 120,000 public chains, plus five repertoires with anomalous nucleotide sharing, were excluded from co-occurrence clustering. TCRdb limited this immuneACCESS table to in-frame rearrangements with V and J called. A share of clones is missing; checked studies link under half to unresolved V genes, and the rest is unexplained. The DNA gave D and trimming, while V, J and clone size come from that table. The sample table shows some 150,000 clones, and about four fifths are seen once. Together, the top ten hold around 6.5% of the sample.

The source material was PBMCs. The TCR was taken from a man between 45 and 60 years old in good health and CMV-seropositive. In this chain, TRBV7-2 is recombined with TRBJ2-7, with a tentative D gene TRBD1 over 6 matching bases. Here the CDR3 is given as CASSLVGRGSLRTFDEQYF. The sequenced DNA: TGTGCCAGCAGCTTAGTCGGCAGGGGTTCACTTCGTACGTTCGACGAGCAGTACTTC.